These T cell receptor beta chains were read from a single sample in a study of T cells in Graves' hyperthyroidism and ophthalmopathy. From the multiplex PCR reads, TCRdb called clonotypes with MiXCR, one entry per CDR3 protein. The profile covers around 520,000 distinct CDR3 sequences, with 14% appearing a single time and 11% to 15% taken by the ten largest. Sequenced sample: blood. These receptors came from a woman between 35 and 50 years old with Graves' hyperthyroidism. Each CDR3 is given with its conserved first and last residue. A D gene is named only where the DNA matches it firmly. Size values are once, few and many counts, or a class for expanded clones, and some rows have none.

CASSLVGTSGSLFSYNEQFF	TGTGCCAGCAGCTTAGTGGGGACTAGCGGGAGTCTCTTCTCCTACAATGAGCAGTTCTTC	TRBV7-2	TRBJ2-1	TRBD2	NA
CASCDNGRIEQFF	TGTGCCAGCTGTGACAACGGGAGGATTGAGCAGTTCTTC	TRBV2	TRBJ2-1	TRBD2	NA
CASSSIGLVYTDTQYF	TGTGCCAGCAGTTCCATTGGACTAGTATACACAGATACGCAGTATTTT	TRBV27	TRBJ2-3	TRBD2	few
CSARQAGQDWNQPQHF	TGCAGTGCTAGACAGGCCGGGCAGGATTGGAATCAGCCCCAGCATTTT	TRBV20-1	TRBJ1-5	NA	few
CASSEVAMGETQYF	TGTGCCAGCAGTGAGGTAGCGATGGGGGAGACCCAGTACTTC	TRBV2	TRBJ2-5	NA	many
CASRAFLAGEADTQYF	TGCGCCAGCAGGGCGTTCCTGGCGGGAGAGGCAGATACGCAGTATTTT	TRBV10-2	TRBJ2-3	TRBD2	NA
CASSGLAEFYNEQFF	TGTGCCAGCAGTGGACTAGCGGAGTTTTACAATGAGCAGTTCTTC	TRBV28	TRBJ2-1	TRBD2	many
CASSQEGGKETQYF	TGTGCCAGCAGCCAAGAAGGGGGTAAAGAGACCCAGTACTTC	TRBV3-1	TRBJ2-5	NA	many
CASSLETGAYEQYF	TGTGCCAGCAGCTTGGAGACAGGGGCCTACGAGCAGTACTTC	TRBV5-6	TRBJ2-7	TRBD1	NA
CASSLEVMGSPSGANVLTF	TGCGCCAGCAGCTTGGAGGTTATGGGATCCCCCTCTGGGGCCAACGTCCTGACTTTC	TRBV5-1	TRBJ2-6	NA	few
CASDGLAGEVETQYF	TGCGCCAGCGACGGATTAGCGGGAGAAGTGGAGACCCAGTACTTC	TRBV5-1	TRBJ2-5	TRBD2	few
CASSSTGTQSYNEQFF	TGTGCCAGCAGTTCCACCGGGACCCAGTCCTACAATGAGCAGTTCTTC	TRBV28	TRBJ2-1	NA	many
CAWQQGAPGELFF	TGTGCCTGGCAACAGGGGGCCCCCGGGGAGCTGTTTTTT	TRBV30	TRBJ2-2	TRBD1	many
CAITPNRGLAGAHTGELFF	TGTGCCATCACCCCAAATAGGGGACTAGCGGGAGCCCACACCGGGGAGCTGTTTTTT	TRBV10-3	TRBJ2-2	TRBD2	few
CASSFVLAGGDGELFF	TGCGCCAGCAGCTTCGTGCTAGCGGGAGGTGACGGGGAGCTGTTTTTT	TRBV5-1	TRBJ2-2	TRBD2	few
CASSSTSSSGELFF	TGTGCTAGCAGCTCTACTAGCTCTTCCGGGGAGCTGTTTTTT	TRBV7-7	TRBJ2-2	NA	NA
CASIHRGDEKLFF	TGTGCCAGCATTCACAGGGGTGATGAAAAACTGTTTTTT	TRBV19	TRBJ1-4	TRBD1	few
CASSQKGRNWGYTF	TGTGCCAGCAGCCAAAAAGGACGCAACTGGGGCTACACCTTC	TRBV3-1	TRBJ1-2	NA	many
CASSIDRAADTQYF	TGTGCCAGTAGTATCGACAGGGCAGCAGATACGCAGTATTTT	TRBV19	TRBJ2-3	TRBD1	few
CASSQAAVAVDYEQYF	TGCGCCAGCAGCCAAGCCGCGGTAGCGGTCGACTACGAGCAGTACTTC	TRBV4-1	TRBJ2-7	NA	many